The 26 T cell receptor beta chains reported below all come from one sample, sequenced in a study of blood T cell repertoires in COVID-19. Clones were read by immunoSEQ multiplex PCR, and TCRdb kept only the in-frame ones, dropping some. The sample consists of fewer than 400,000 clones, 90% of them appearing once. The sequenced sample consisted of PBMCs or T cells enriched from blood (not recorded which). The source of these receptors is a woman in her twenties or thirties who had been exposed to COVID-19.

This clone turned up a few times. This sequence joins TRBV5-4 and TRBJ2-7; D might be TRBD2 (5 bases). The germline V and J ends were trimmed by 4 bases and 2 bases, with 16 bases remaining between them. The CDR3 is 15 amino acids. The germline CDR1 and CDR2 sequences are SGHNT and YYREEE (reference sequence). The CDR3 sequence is CASSPTGSGAYEQYF. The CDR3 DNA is TGTGCCAGCAGCCCGACGGGGAGCGGAGCCTACGAGCAGTACTTC.

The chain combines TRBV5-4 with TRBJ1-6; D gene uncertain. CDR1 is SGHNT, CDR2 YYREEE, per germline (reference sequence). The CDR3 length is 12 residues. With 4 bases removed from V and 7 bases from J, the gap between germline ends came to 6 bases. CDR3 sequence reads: CASSGKNSPLHF. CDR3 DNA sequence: TGTGCCAGCAGCGGCAAGAATTCACCCCTCCACTTT.

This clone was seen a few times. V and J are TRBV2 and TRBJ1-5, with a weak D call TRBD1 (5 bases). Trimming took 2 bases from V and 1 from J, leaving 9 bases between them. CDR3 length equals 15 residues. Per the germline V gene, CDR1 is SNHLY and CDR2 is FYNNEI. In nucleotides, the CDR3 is TGTGCCAGCAGTGAATTGGGGCGGAGCAATCAGCCCCAGCATTTT. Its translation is CASSELGRSNQPQHF.

The DNA of the CDR3 is TGTGCCAGCAGTCCAGTCTGGTCTGAAGCTTTCTTT. Its protein is CASSPVWSEAFF. The J gene is TRBJ1-1, the V gene TRBV6-2 or TRBV6-3; the D is unclear. Trimming cost V 5 bases and J 6 bases, with 10 bases left between them. The CDR3 loop spans 12 amino acids. Per germline, CDR1 MNHEY and CDR2 SVGEGT.

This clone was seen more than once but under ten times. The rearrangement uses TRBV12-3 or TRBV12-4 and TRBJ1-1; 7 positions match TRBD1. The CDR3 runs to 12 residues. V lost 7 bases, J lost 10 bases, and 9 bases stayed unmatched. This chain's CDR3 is CASTPETGRAFF. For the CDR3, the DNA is TGTGCCAGCACCCCAGAGACAGGGCGAGCTTTCTTT.

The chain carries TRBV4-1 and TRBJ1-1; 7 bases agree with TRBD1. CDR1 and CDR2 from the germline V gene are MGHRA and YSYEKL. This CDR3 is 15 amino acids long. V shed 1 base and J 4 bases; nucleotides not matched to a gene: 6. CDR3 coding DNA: TGCGCCAGCAGCCAAGTGGGCAGGGGGGCCACTGAAGCTTTCTTT. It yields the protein CASSQVGRGATEAFF.

The CDR3 region has the DNA TGCGCCAGCAGCTTTGGGGACAGGGGAGGTGGCTACACCTTC. Amino acid sequence: CASSFGDRGGGYTF. The V call is TRBV5-1, the J call TRBJ1-2, with 10 bases aligning to TRBD1. In germline, CDR1 is SGHRS, CDR2 YFSETQ. J was trimmed by 7 bases and V by 2 bases; bases with no gene match: 5. The CDR3 runs to 14 residues. The whole variable domain, remainder taken from reference TRBV5-1 and TRBJ1-2, is KAGVTQTPRYLIKTRGQQVTLSCSPISGHRSVSWYQQTPGQGLQFLFEYFSETQRNKGNFPGRFSGRQFSNSRSEMNVSTLELGDSALYLCASSFGDRGGGYTFGSGTRLTVV.

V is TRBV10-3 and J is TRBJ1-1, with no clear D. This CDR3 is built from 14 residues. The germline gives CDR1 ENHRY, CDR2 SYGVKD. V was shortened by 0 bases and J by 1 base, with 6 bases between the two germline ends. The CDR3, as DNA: TGTGCCATCAGTGAGTCGAGACAGAACACTGAAGCTTTCTTT. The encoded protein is CAISESRQNTEAFF.

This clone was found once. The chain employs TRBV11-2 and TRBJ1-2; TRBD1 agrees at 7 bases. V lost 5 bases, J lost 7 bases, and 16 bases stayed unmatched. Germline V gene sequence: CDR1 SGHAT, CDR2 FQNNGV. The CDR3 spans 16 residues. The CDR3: CASSQSELTGLSGYTF. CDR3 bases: TGTGCCAGCAGCCAATCAGAGTTGACAGGGCTAAGTGGCTACACCTTC.

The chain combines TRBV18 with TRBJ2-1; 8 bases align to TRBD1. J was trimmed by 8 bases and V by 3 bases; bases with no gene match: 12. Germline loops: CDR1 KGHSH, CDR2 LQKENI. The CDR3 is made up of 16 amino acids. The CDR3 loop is CASSPDRAALFYEQFF. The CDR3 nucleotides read TGTGCCAGCTCACCGGACAGGGCCGCTTTATTCTATGAGCAGTTCTTC.

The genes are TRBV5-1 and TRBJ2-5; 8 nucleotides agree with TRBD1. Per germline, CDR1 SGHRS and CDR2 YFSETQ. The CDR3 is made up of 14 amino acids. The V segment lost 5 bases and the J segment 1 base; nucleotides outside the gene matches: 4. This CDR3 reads CASRKGQGQETQYF. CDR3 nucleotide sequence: TGCGCCAGCAGAAAAGGACAGGGCCAAGAGACCCAGTACTTC.

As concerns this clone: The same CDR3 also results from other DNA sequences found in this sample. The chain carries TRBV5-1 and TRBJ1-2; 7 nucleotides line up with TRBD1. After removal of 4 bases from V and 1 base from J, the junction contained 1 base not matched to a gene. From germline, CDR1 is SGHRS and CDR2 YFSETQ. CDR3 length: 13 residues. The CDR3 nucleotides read TGCGCCAGCAGCCGGGACAGTAACTATGGCTACACCTTC. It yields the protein CASSRDSNYGYTF.

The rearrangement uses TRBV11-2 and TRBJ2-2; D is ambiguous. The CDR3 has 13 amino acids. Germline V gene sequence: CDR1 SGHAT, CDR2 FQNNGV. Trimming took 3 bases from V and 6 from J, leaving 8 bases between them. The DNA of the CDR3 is TGTGCCAGCAGCTTTAATTCCGCCGGGGAGCTGTTTTTT. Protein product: CASSFNSAGELFF.

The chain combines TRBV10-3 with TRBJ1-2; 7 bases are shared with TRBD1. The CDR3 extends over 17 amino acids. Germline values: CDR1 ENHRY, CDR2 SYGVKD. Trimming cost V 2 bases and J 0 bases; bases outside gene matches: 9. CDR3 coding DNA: TGTGCCATCAGTGAGCCTGCGGGACAGAAAACTAACTATGGCTACACCTTC. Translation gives CAISEPAGQKTNYGYTF.

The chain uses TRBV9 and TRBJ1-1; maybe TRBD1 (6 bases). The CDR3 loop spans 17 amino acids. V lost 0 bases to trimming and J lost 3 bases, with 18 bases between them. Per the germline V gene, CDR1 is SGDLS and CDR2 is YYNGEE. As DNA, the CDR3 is TGTGCCAGCAGCGTAGCTACTAGTAGAGGGGGAGACACTGAAGCTTTCTTT. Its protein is CASSVATSRGGDTEAFF.

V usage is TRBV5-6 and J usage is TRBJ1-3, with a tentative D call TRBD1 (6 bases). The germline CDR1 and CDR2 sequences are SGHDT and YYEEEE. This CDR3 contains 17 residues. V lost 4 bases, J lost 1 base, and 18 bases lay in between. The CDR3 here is CASSRTVEPWSGNTIYF. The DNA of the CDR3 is TGTGCCAGCAGCCGGACAGTTGAACCCTGGTCTGGAAACACCATATATTTT.

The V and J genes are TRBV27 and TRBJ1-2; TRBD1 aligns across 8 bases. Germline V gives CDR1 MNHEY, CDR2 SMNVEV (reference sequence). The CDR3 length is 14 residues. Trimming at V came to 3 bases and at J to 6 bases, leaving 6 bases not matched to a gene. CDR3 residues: CASSFGTGSNGYTF. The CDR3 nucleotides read TGTGCCAGCAGTTTTGGGACAGGCTCTAATGGCTACACCTTC.

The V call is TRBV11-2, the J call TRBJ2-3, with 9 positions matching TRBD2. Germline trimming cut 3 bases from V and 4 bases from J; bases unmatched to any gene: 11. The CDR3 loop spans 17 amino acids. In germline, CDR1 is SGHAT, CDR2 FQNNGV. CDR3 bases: TGTGCCAGCAGCTTTCAGCGCGGGGGGGGAGTAGCAGATACGCAGTATTTT. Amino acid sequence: CASSFQRGGGVADTQYF. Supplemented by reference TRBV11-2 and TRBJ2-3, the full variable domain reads EAGVAQSPRYKIIEKRQSVAFWCNPISGHATLYWYQQILGQGPKLLIQFQNNGVVDDSQLPKDRFSAERLKGVDSTLKIQPAKLEDSAVYLCASSFQRGGGVADTQYFGPGTRLTVL.

The CDR3: CASSLLQGADSPLHF. DNA of the CDR3: TGCGCCAGCAGCTTACTCCAGGGGGCAGATTCACCCCTCCACTTT. V usage is TRBV5-1 and J usage is TRBJ1-6; 8 bases fit TRBD1. The V and J ends lost 2 bases and 8 bases, in that order; junction bases with no gene match: 6. The germline V gene encodes CDR1 SGHRS and CDR2 YFSETQ. The CDR3 length is 15 residues.

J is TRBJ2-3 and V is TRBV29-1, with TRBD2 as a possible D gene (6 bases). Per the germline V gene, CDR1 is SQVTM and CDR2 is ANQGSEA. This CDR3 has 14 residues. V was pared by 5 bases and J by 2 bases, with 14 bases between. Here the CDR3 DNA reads TGCAGCGTTTCATTCGGCGGGATCACAGATACGCAGTATTTT. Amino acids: CSVSFGGITDTQYF.

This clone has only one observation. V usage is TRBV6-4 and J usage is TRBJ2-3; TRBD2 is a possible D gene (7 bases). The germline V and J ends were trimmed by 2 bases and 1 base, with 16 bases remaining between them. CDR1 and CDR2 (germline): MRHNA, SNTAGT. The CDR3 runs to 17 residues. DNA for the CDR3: TGTGCCAGCAGTGACCTACCCCGGGGGGCCCGCACAGATACGCAGTATTTT. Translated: CASSDLPRGARTDTQYF.

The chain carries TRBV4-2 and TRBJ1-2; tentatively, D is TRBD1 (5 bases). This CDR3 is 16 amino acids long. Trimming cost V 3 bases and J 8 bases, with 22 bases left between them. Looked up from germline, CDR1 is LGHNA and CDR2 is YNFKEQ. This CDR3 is CASSHARTSTYEGYTF. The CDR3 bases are TGTGCCAGCAGCCACGCCCGGACATCCACTTACGAAGGCTACACCTTC.

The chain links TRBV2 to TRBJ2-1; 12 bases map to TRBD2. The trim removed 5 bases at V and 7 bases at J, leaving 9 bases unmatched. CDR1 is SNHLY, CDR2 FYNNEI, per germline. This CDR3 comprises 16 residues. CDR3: CASSLRTSGVLNEQFF. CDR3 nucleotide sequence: TGTGCCAGCAGTCTAAGGACTAGCGGGGTGCTGAATGAGCAGTTCTTC.

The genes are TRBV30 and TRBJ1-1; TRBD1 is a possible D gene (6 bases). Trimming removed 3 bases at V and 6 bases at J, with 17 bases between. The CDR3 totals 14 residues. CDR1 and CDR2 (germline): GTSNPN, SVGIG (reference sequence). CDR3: CAWSQYVGAAEAFF. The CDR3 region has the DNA TGTGCCTGGAGCCAATATGTGGGGGCGGCTGAAGCTTTCTTT.

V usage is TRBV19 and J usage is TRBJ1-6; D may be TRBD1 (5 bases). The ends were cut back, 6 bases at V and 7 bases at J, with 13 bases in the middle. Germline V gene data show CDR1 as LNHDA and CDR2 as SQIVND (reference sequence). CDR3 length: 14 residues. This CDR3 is CASRRGGQNSPLHF. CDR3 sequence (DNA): TGTGCCAGTAGAAGGGGCGGACAAAATTCACCCCTCCACTTT.

The CDR3 protein is CAISEPRGRRGQDTQYF. The CDR3 DNA is TGTGCCATCAGTGAGCCCCGGGGGAGGCGGGGGCAAGATACGCAGTATTTT. This sequence joins TRBV10-3 and TRBJ2-3, with D maybe TRBD2 (7 bases). The germline V gene encodes CDR1 ENHRY and CDR2 SYGVKD. This CDR3 has 17 amino acids. Deletions cut 2 bases from V and 5 bases from J, with 20 bases between.